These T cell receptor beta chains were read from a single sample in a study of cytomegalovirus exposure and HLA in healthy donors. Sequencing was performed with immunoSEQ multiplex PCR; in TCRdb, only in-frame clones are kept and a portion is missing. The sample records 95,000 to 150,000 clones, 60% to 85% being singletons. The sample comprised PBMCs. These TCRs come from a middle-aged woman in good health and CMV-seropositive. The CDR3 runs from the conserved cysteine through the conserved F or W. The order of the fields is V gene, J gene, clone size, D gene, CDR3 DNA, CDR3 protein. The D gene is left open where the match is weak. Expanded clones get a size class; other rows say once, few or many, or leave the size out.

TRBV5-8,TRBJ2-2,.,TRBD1,TGTGCCAGCAGCTTAAGGACAGGGGATGGTACCGGGGAGCTGTTTTTT,CASSLRTGDGTGELFF
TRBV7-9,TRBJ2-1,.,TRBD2,TGTGCCAGCAGTTCTGCGTGGGGGGGGACTGGCAATGAGCAGTTCTTC,CASSSAWGGTGNEQFF
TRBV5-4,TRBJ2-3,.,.,TGTGCCAGCAGCACCCGGCTAGCGACAGATACGCAGTATTTT,CASSTRLATDTQYF
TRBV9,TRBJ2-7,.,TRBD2,TGTGCCAGCAGCACGGGACTAGCGGTCTACGAGCAGTACTTC,CASSTGLAVYEQYF
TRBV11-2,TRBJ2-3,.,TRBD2,TGTGCCAGCAGCAAAAGGACTAGCGGGGGGATTAGGACAGATACGCAGTATTTT,CASSKRTSGGIRTDTQYF
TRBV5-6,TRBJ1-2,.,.,TGTGCCAGCAGCTTCCAGGTTTCTCGGTATGGCTACACCTTC,CASSFQVSRYGYTF
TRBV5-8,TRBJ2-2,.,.,TGTGCCAGCAGCTTGGGGGCAGGGGGACTGGAGCTGTTTTTT,CASSLGAGGLELFF
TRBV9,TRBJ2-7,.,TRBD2,TGTGCCAGCAGCGCGGGGACTAGCGGCTCCTACGAGCAGTACTTC,CASSAGTSGSYEQYF
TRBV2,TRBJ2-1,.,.,TGTGCCAGCAGTCTCAGGGGGGTCGGGCAGTTCTTC,CASSLRGVGQFF
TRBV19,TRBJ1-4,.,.,TGCCCACGGCCAGGGAAGGCTAATGAAAAACTGTTTTTT,CPRPGKANEKLFF
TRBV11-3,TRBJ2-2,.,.,TGTGCCAGCAGCTTAGGTGGGAGGAACACCGGGGAGCTGTTTTTT,CASSLGGRNTGELFF
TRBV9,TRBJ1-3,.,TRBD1,TGTGCCAGCAGCCCGGGGACAGGGCACACCATATATTTT,CASSPGTGHTIYF
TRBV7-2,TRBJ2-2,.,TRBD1,TGTGCCAGCAGCTTAGACAGGGGCACCGGGGAGCTGTTTTTT,CASSLDRGTGELFF
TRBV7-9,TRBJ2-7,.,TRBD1,TGTGCCAGCAGCTCTGCCGGGACAGGGCTATGGATCTACGAGCAGTACTTC,CASSSAGTGLWIYEQYF
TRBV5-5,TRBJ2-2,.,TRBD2,TGTGCCAGCAGCTCTAGCGGGGGGGCCGGGGAGCTGTTTTTT,CASSSSGGAGELFF
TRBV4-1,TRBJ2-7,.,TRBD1,TGCGCCAGCAGCCAAGGGTCTGGGGACAGGGAGAGGGAGCAGTACTTC,CASSQGSGDREREQYF
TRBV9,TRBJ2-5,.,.,TGTGCCAGCAGCGGACTAGGGGAGACCCAGTACTTC,CASSGLGETQYF
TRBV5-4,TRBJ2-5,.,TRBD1,TGTGCCAGCAGCTTGGACAGGGGCGGCGAGACCCAGTACTTC,CASSLDRGGETQYF
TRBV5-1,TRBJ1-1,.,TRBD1,TGCGCCAGCAGCCTAATACAGGGGGCGAACACTGAAGCTTTCTTT,CASSLIQGANTEAFF
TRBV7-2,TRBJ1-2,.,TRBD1,TGTGCCAGCAGCTTTTCTGGACAGGATGGCTACACCTTC,CASSFSGQDGYTF
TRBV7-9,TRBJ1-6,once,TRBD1,TGTGCCAGCAGCCCATGGACAGGCAATTCACCCCTCCACTTT,CASSPWTGNSPLHF
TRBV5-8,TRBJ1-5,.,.,TGTGCCAGCAGCTTGGATGGGGGGAACAATCAGCCCCAGCATTTT,CASSLDGGNNQPQHF
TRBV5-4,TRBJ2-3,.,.,TGTGCCAGCAGCTCGGAGGCAGATACGCAGTATTTT,CASSSEADTQYF
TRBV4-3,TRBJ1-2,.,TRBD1,TGCGCCAGCAGCCGGGACAGGGGCGACTATGGCTACACCTTC,CASSRDRGDYGYTF
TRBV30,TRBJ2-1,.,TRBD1,TGTGCCTGGCAGGAGACAGGGATTTACAATGAGCAGTTCTTC,CAWQETGIYNEQFF
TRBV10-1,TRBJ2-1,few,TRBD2,TGCGCCAACAATACTAGCGGGGCCTTCTCCTACAATGAGCAGTTCTTC,CANNTSGAFSYNEQFF
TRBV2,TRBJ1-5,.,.,TGTGCCAGCAGCGAGACCGGGTTTAATCAGCCCCAGCATTTT,CASSETGFNQPQHF
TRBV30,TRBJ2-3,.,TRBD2,TGTGCCTGTTCTCTAGCGGGAGAGGGAGATACGCAGTATTTT,CACSLAGEGDTQYF
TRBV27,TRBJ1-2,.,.,TGTGCCAGCAGGGCAACAGGGTCCCTTGGCTACACCTTC,CASRATGSLGYTF
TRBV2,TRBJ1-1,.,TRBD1,TGTGCCAGCAGGGGGGACAGAGGTGAAGCTTTCTTT,CASRGDRGEAFF
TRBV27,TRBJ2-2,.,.,TGTGCCAGCAGTTTGAGGCCATTCCTGACCGGGGAGCTGTTTTTT,CASSLRPFLTGELFF
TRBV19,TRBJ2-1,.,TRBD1,TGTGCCAGTAGTATTGGGACAGACTCCTACAATGAGCAGTTCTTC,CASSIGTDSYNEQFF
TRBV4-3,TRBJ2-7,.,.,TGCGCCAGCAGCCAAGGGGCCGGGGTGAACGAGCAGTACTTC,CASSQGAGVNEQYF
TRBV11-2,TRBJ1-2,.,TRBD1,TGTGCCAGCAGCTTACCCGGGGGACAGGGGGCCTATGGCTACACCTTC,CASSLPGGQGAYGYTF
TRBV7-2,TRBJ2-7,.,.,TGTGCCAGCAGATTGGGGCCGGCTTCGAGCTCCTACGAGCAGTACTTC,CASRLGPASSSYEQYF